This T cell receptor beta chain was recorded in a study of blood T cells in healthy people across ages (dated by TCRdb to between 2014 and 2017). About the investigation overall: Template switching captured roughly one uniquely barcoded TCR beta cDNA molecule per two T cells in model experiments. To avoid experimental bias, donors of different ages were randomly spread across the sequencing lanes. For two donors (one aged 18 to 29 and one aged 80 or older), the study analyzed two additional independent replicas of 1 million unique cDNA reads from the same blood draw. The donors were split into four age groups: young (average 16 years), middle-aged (about 40), aged (over 55) and long-lived (roughly 86). Age-related changes in TCR beta repertoire diversity were measured in the study by deep sequencing normalized with unique cDNA molecular identifiers.

The sample holds many counts of this clonotype. Its antigen specificity is not known. Nothing much larger sits one base from this clone, and base qualities are not available. Libraries were made using 5' RACE. The run used an Illumina HiSeq 2500. The second PCR ran for roughly 7 to 11 cycles and used a J-beta primer mix along with a sample-barcoded 5' primer. A template-switch 5' adaptor carrying 12 random nucleotides introduced a unique molecular identifier onto each TCR beta cDNA molecule. At least 2.5 million CDR3-containing paired-end reads were obtained from each sample. First-strand cDNA synthesis was performed from all RNA using the Mint cDNA synthesis kit, with priming by a TRBC-specific oligonucleotide. After uracil-DNA glycosylase treatment, a first 18-cycle PCR used universal primers M1SS and BC2_uni_R on all cDNA. In the source study's methods: For normalization, 1 million high-quality reads, each with a distinct molecular identifier, were randomly selected from each sample. Instead of being binned into consensus sequences, reads with shared molecular identifiers were discarded. MiTCR, with a Q25 quality threshold and the strictest error-elimination algorithm, was used for CDR3 identification, clonotype clustering and error correction. A nonparametric unseen species model using Euler transformation provided a lower-bound estimate of total TCR beta diversity. The raw public reads went through TCRdb reprocessing: fastp at Q25, MiXCR clone calling, in-frame beta chains kept. Every distinct CDR3 protein forms one entry, paired with its most common genes and DNA. The V and J calls shown here were made by TCRdb, not taken from the authors' results. The sample data list more than 800,000 distinct CDR3 sequences, and roughly 26% of these were observed just once. 17% of the sample is held by the ten biggest clonotypes.

Its CDR3 holds 14 amino acids, cysteine through phenylalanine. Only the CDR3 portion is preserved as DNA: 42 bases, with reading frame beginning at the first base. V is reduced by 7 bases and J by 4 bases, leaving a spacing of 16 bases between them. Overall results and qualifications from the work: Since profiling was done on bulk unsorted PBMCs, naive and antigen-experienced compartments could not be conclusively compared. Compared with the aged group, more naive CD4+ T cells, fewer expanded clones and increased TCR diversity were shown by the long-lived group, suggesting age selection. Observed TCR beta diversity per million T cells fell roughly linearly with age, and a significant reduction was already apparent by age approximately 41. Because the CMV infection status of the donors was unknown, age-related changes in expanded clonotypes may potentially have been confounded. Observed TCR beta diversity correlated strongly with the percentage of naive T cells measured by flow cytometry. Estimates of total diversity from one million sequenced T cells were regarded as lower bounds and underestimates.

The 39 donors, aged about 6 to 100 years, were systemically healthy Caucasian individuals from Russia. Ten milliliters of peripheral blood were drawn from each donor into EDTA-treated Vacutainer tubes. Ficoll-Paque density-gradient centrifugation was used to isolate PBMCs, with at least 7 million obtained per sample. Trizol reagent was used to extract total RNA from PBMCs, with at least 5.5 micrograms per sample. For every donor, flow cytometry on a PBMC aliquot measured the percentage of naive CD45RAhigh/CD27high T cells. The clonotype comes from a woman of 80 years or more in good health. The sequencing input was blood. Here the chain combines TRBV12-3 or TRBV12-4 and TRBJ1-2, with TRBD1 tentatively as D gene (5 bases match). The DNA sequence follows: TGTGCCAGCACTCCCCATGGGGCCAGCTATGGCTACACCTTC. This yields the protein CASTPHGASYGYTF.